Each of the 6 T cell receptor beta chains below was sequenced from the same sample in a study of CD8+CD57+ T cells in acquired aplastic anemia. Genomic DNA acted as the template from which TCR beta VDJ combination and CDR3 sequence profiling were carried out. Via MiXCR, TCRdb re-called the reads, giving one row per CDR3 protein. The table includes approximately 58,000 distinct CDR3 sequences, roughly three fifths detected once. Previously, flow cytometry had revealed CD8+CD57+ cell expansion in the patients chosen for sequencing. The sample taken for sequencing was sorted CD4+, CD8+, or CD8+CD57+ T cells (not recorded which) from PBMCs. The source of these receptors is a human donor with aplastic anemia.

This sequence joins TRBV15 and TRBJ2-7, with TRBD1 matching over 9 bases. The length of the CDR3 is 12 residues. Germline-derived CDR1 and CDR2 are LNHNV and YYDKDF (reference sequence). J lost 6 bases, V lost 3 bases, and 0 bases had no gene match. The chain's CDR3 is CATSRDRGEQYF. CDR3 nucleotide sequence: TGTGCCACCAGCAGGGACAGGGGCGAGCAGTACTTC.

The rearrangement links TRBV2 to TRBJ2-2; no clear D gene. The CDR3 has 12 amino acids. In germline, CDR1 is SNHLY, CDR2 FYNNEI. Trimming stripped 7 bases from V and 6 bases from J, with 9 bases between. The DNA of the CDR3 is TGTGCCAGCACGGGCGTCGCCGGGGAGCTGTTTTTT. It codes for CASTGVAGELFF.

The chain is built from TRBV6-5 and TRBJ1-2; D is undetermined. The CDR3 contains 14 residues. The germline V and J ends were trimmed by 0 bases and 7 bases, with 12 bases remaining between them. Germline V gene data show CDR1 as MNHEY and CDR2 as SVGAGI. In DNA, the CDR3 is TGTGCCAGCAGTTACTCAAGGGAGGTCGGTGGCTACACCTTC. Translated, it gives CASSYSREVGGYTF.

V and J are TRBV2 and TRBJ2-1, with D perhaps TRBD2 (7 bases). Trimming took 8 bases from V and 9 from J, leaving 11 bases between them. Germline V gives CDR1 SNHLY, CDR2 FYNNEI. This CDR3 region has 11 residues. CDR3 bases: TGTGCCAGCGGGGGCGGGGGTGAGCAGTTCTTC. This codes for CASGGGGEQFF.

Concerning this clonotype itself: A read error may account for a junction end that differs from germline. This chain uses TRBV5-4 with TRBJ2-5; 9 bases are a match to TRBD1. The CDR3 is 15 amino acids. CDR1 is SGHNT and CDR2 is YYREEE in the germline V gene (reference sequence). As DNA, the CDR3 is TGTGCCAGCAGCTTGGATCGGACAGGGGAAGAGACCAAGTACTTC. As protein: CASSLDRTGEETKYF. The whole variable domain, remainder taken from reference TRBV5-4 and TRBJ2-5, is ETGVTQSPTHLIKTRGQQVTLRCSSQSGHNTVSWYQQALGQGPQFIFQYYREEENGRGNFPPRFSGLQFPNYSSELNVNALELDDSALYLCASSLDRTGEETKYFGPGTRLLVL.

This clonotype was found many times. In nucleotides, the CDR3 is TGTGCCAGCAGCCAAGACCGGTGGGGGGATGACTCTGGCTACACCTTC. It codes for CASSQDRWGDDSGYTF. V and J are TRBV3-1 and TRBJ1-2; a weak D match, TRBD1 (5 bases). Trimming shortened V by 0 bases and J by 7 bases, and 18 bases separated the two germline ends. The CDR3 sequence is 16 residues long. CDR1 is LGHDT and CDR2 is YNNKEL in the germline V gene (reference sequence).